Below are 23 T cell receptor beta chains sequenced from a single sample in a study of cytomegalovirus exposure and HLA in healthy donors. PCR primers comprised 60 Vbeta and 13 Jbeta primers. Sequencing used immunoSEQ multiplex PCR; TCRdb keeps in-frame clones, though not all of them. This sample's table reports some 55,000 clones. The sequencing input was PBMCs. All receptors derive from a middle-aged woman in good health and CMV-seronegative.

This chain links TRBV7-9 with TRBJ2-5; D is unresolved. Trimming stripped 6 bases from V and 0 bases from J, with 14 bases between. Per the germline V gene, CDR1 is SEHNR and CDR2 is FQNEAQ (reference sequence). The CDR3 extends over 15 amino acids. For the CDR3, the DNA is TGTGCCAGCAGTCAGACACAGATGTACCAAGAGACCCAGTACTTC. This codes for CASSQTQMYQETQYF.

The chain employs TRBV7-2 and TRBJ1-5; 9 positions match TRBD1. The V gene's germline CDR1 is SGHTA and CDR2 FQGNSA. Germline trimming cut 3 bases from V and 6 bases from J; bases unmatched to any gene: 0. CDR3 length: 13 residues. The CDR3 DNA follows: TGTGCCAGCAGCTTGGGACAGGGTCAGCCCCAGCATTTT. Amino acids: CASSLGQGQPQHF.

The rearrangement links TRBV29-1 to TRBJ1-2, with TRBD1 matching over 8 bases. The J segment lost 8 bases and the V segment lost 6 bases, leaving 8 bases of the junction unmatched. The germline V gene has CDR1 SQVTM and CDR2 ANQGSEA. This CDR3 spans 12 amino acids. The CDR3 nucleotides read TGCAGCGTCGGACAGGGTTTGAAAGGCTACACCTTC. As protein: CSVGQGLKGYTF.

The chain joins TRBV6-5 to TRBJ1-2, with D possibly TRBD1 on 5 matching bases. This CDR3 is 14 amino acids long. CDR1 and CDR2 from the germline V gene are MNHEY and SVGAGI. V lost 5 bases to trimming and J lost 8 bases, with 18 bases between them. CDR3 nucleotide sequence: TGTGCCAGCAGTAAGGAGAGTCAGGGTCACGGCTACACCTTC. It encodes CASSKESQGHGYTF.

The chain joins TRBV18 to TRBJ1-5, with TRBD1 identical over 8 bases. Germline V gene lookup returns CDR1 KGHSH and CDR2 LQKENI. This CDR3 is 14 amino acids long. With V trimmed by 4 bases and J by 4 bases, 3 bases remained unmatched. The CDR3 is CASSLGTGNQPQHF. The CDR3 DNA reads as TGTGCCAGCTCACTGGGGACAGGTAATCAGCCCCAGCATTTT.

The chain couples TRBV9 to TRBJ2-1, with 10 positions matching TRBD2. Trimming at V came to 0 bases and at J to 7 bases, leaving 4 bases not matched to a gene. CDR1 is SGDLS and CDR2 is YYNGEE in the germline V gene. This CDR3 contains 15 residues. The CDR3 bases are TGTGCCAGCAGCGTAGGGGCTAGCGGGAGAAATGAGCAGTTCTTC. The encoded protein is CASSVGASGRNEQFF.

J is TRBJ2-1 and V is TRBV25-1; D ambiguous. Germline V CDR1 and CDR2: MGHDK, SYGVNS. V gave up 1 base and J gave up 5 bases, with 12 bases separating them. The CDR3 extends over 15 amino acids. The CDR3 protein is CASSELTNWNNEQFF. CDR3 DNA sequence: TGTGCCAGCAGTGAATTAACTAATTGGAACAATGAGCAGTTCTTC.

The chain uses TRBV4-1 and TRBJ1-3, with TRBD1 identical over 8 bases. The germline CDR1 and CDR2 sequences are MGHRA and YSYEKL. The V gene end was trimmed by 4 bases and the J gene end by 8 bases; junction bases not matched to a gene: 7. This CDR3 comprises 14 residues. CDR3 protein: CASSPDRGLDTIYF. In nucleotides, the CDR3 is TGCGCCAGCAGCCCCGACAGGGGCTTGGACACCATATATTTT.

The rearrangement uses TRBV19 and TRBJ2-7; 8 bases line up with TRBD1. The CDR3 is made up of 14 amino acids. Germline values: CDR1 LNHDA, CDR2 SQIVND (reference sequence). With 5 bases clipped from V and 2 bases from J, the junction kept 5 bases outside the gene matches. The CDR3 DNA sequence: TGTGCCAGTAGTTCAACAGGGGGTACCTACGAGCAGTACTTC. Residues: CASSSTGGTYEQYF.

The chain links TRBV6-1 to TRBJ2-3, with D maybe TRBD1 (8 bases). CDR1 and CDR2 from the germline V gene are MNHNS and SASEGT. The CDR3 consists of 15 residues. V lost 8 bases and J 2 bases, leaving 17 bases between the germline ends. CDR3 nucleotides: TGTGCCAGCGGGAGGGACAGGACCTTCACAGATACGCAGTATTTT. It encodes CASGRDRTFTDTQYF.

V gene TRBV4-2 combines with J gene TRBJ2-2; a weak D match, TRBD2 (6 bases). The germline gives CDR1 LGHNA, CDR2 YNFKEQ. V lost 1 base and J 2 bases, leaving 8 bases between the germline ends. The CDR3 has 15 amino acids. The CDR3 region has the DNA TGTGCCAGCAGCCAAGCGGGAGCCAACACCGGGGAGCTGTTTTTT. Its protein is CASSQAGANTGELFF.

The chain carries TRBV28 and TRBJ1-2; no definite D call. The ends were cut back, 3 bases at V and 8 bases at J, with 13 bases in the middle. Germline CDR1 reads MDHEN; CDR2 reads SYDVKM. The CDR3 spans 13 residues. The CDR3, as DNA: TGTGCCAGCAGTTTTCCGGTAGAGGAGGGCTACACCTTC. Amino acids: CASSFPVEEGYTF.

The chain carries TRBV5-1 and TRBJ1-6; a possible D gene is TRBD1 (5 bases). V lost 1 base to trimming and J lost 5 bases, with 13 bases between them. Per germline, CDR1 SGHRS and CDR2 YFSETQ. The CDR3 consists of 16 residues. CDR3 sequence (DNA): TGCGCCAGCAGCTTGAGGCAGGGAGGGAATAATTCACCCCTCCACTTT. Amino acids: CASSLRQGGNNSPLHF.

This chain uses TRBV11-2 with TRBJ1-2, with TRBD1 matching 7 bases. Germline-derived CDR1 and CDR2 are SGHAT and FQNNGV. The CDR3 consists of 14 residues. With V trimmed by 5 bases and J by 7 bases, 10 bases remained unmatched. The CDR3: CASSRDRVAGGYTF. The CDR3 nucleotides are TGTGCCAGCAGCCGGGACAGAGTAGCAGGTGGCTACACCTTC.

The chain employs TRBV2 and TRBJ1-2, with D possibly matching TRBD1 (6 bases). From germline, CDR1 is SNHLY and CDR2 FYNNEI. The CDR3 spans 16 residues. V was shortened by 2 bases and J by 7 bases, with 20 bases between the two germline ends. CDR3 nucleotides: TGTGCCAGCAGTGAAAGTAGGGGGAACGTCCTGGGTGGCTACACCTTC. It is translated as CASSESRGNVLGGYTF.

The chain combines TRBV7-6 with TRBJ2-2, with 10 nucleotides matching TRBD1. This CDR3 contains 18 residues. The J segment lost 4 bases and the V segment lost 6 bases, leaving 14 bases of the junction unmatched. Germline V gene lookup returns CDR1 SGHVS and CDR2 FNYEAQ. CDR3 nucleotide sequence: TGTGCCAGCAGACAAGGGACAGGGGCCCTAACACCCACCGGGGAGCTGTTTTTT. Translating it yields CASRQGTGALTPTGELFF.

J is TRBJ1-1 and V is TRBV11-2, with 9 bases matching TRBD1. This CDR3 is 15 amino acids long. CDR1 SGHAT and CDR2 FQNNGV come from the germline V gene. The junction had 7 bases not matched to a gene; V was cut back by 7 bases and J by 1 base. This chain's CDR3 is CASISGQGWNTEAFF. CDR3 in DNA: TGTGCCAGCATCTCGGGACAGGGTTGGAACACTGAAGCTTTCTTT. Full variable domain (missing parts from reference TRBV11-2 and TRBJ1-1): EAGVAQSPRYKIIEKRQSVAFWCNPISGHATLYWYQQILGQGPKLLIQFQNNGVVDDSQLPKDRFSAERLKGVDSTLKIQPAKLEDSAVYLCASISGQGWNTEAFFGQGTRLTVV.

The chain has TRBV4-2 and TRBJ2-2; 10 bases map to TRBD2. This CDR3 has 16 amino acids. Trimming took 4 bases from V and 4 from J; bases not matched to a gene: 6. Germline V gene sequence: CDR1 LGHNA, CDR2 YNFKEQ. The chain's CDR3 is CASSPRTSGVTGELFF. For the CDR3, the DNA is TGTGCCAGCAGCCCCCGGACTAGCGGCGTCACCGGGGAGCTGTTTTTT.

With respect to this clone: Other DNA sequences from this sample encode an identical CDR3 as well. The J gene is TRBJ1-1, the V gene TRBV5-1, with a possible D match to TRBD1 (6 bases). Germline V gives CDR1 SGHRS, CDR2 YFSETQ. The CDR3 consists of 14 residues. Trimming removed 3 bases at V and 2 bases at J, with 11 bases between. The CDR3 is CASSSQTGNTEAFF. The CDR3 DNA reads as TGCGCCAGCAGCTCACAGACAGGCAACACTGAAGCTTTCTTT.

This chain connects TRBV7-9 to TRBJ1-2; D remains unclear. Looked up from germline, CDR1 is SEHNR and CDR2 is FQNEAQ (reference sequence). The CDR3 length is 14 residues. With 4 bases removed from V and 4 bases from J, the gap between germline ends came to 13 bases. CDR3 in DNA: TGTGCCAGCAGCTCGGGAGAGCGAGGCTATGGCTACACCTTC. Amino acids: CASSSGERGYGYTF.

The chain couples TRBV7-2 to TRBJ1-2; D might be TRBD1 (5 bases). Germline lookup yields CDR1 SGHTA and CDR2 FQGNSA. The CDR3 sequence is 15 residues long. V was shortened by 5 bases and J by 2 bases, with 15 bases between the two germline ends. The CDR3 nucleotides read TGTGCCAGCAGCCGTACTAGCAGACAGAACTATGGCTACACCTTC. Protein: CASSRTSRQNYGYTF.

V is TRBV6-1 and J is TRBJ2-1; 8 positions agree with TRBD1. This CDR3 comprises 16 residues. The J segment lost 1 base and the V segment lost 1 base, leaving 3 bases of the junction unmatched. The germline V gene encodes CDR1 MNHNS and CDR2 SASEGT. In DNA form, the CDR3 reads TGTGCCAGCAGTGAAGAGGGACAGGTTTCCTACAATGAGCAGTTCTTC. Residues: CASSEEGQVSYNEQFF.

This rearrangement joins TRBV2 to TRBJ1-1; D unresolved. The V and J ends lost 8 bases and 0 bases respectively, with 13 bases between them. The CDR3 is made up of 14 amino acids. The V gene's germline CDR1 is SNHLY and CDR2 FYNNEI. The CDR3 loop reads CASLREGMNTEAFF. The CDR3 bases are TGTGCCAGCCTAAGGGAGGGTATGAACACTGAAGCTTTCTTT.